This T cell receptor beta chain was documented in a study of human T cells and chemical hapten exposure. Broader study findings: Significantly more large CDR3 similarity clusters were formed by expanded TCRs than by controls.

The time point was: patch test 1, 2 weeks after DPC sensitization. Treatment in this sample: therapeutic diphenylcyclopropenone sensitization with weekly scalp DPC. TCRdb re-derived calls from the RACE reads in MiXCR, one entry per CDR3 protein. The top ten clones hold about 8% of a sample with some 350,000 distinct CDR3 sequences, roughly 6.9% of them seen once. The CDR3 consists of 14 residues. Germline CDR1 SGHKS, CDR2 YYEKEE (reference sequence). Trimming took 1 base from V and 1 from J, leaving 8 bases between them. In its sample, this clonotype was seen many times. Its specificity is unknown. The source material was whole blood, sampled in connection with sensitization to the hapten diphenylcyclopropenone (DPC). The TCR sequence derives from a woman aged 18-30 years with alopecia areata. Some clones in this sample may be carry-over from other donors' samples. The rearrangement uses TRBV5-5 and TRBJ1-1; D not certain. The CDR3 loop is CASSLTTENTEAFF. The CDR3, as DNA: TGTGCCAGCAGCTTGACGACGGAGAACACTGAAGCTTTCTTT.